One sample yielded the 14 T cell receptor beta chains listed below, sequenced in a study of cytomegalovirus exposure and HLA in healthy donors. It was with 60 Vbeta and 13 Jbeta primers that the PCR ran. The protocol was immunoSEQ multiplex PCR, while the TCRdb copy is restricted to in-frame clones and leaves out a portion. Of more than 120,000 clones listed, 80% are singletons. The source material was PBMCs. The source of these receptors is a woman in her 30s in good health and CMV-seronegative.

The chain couples TRBV27 to TRBJ2-2, with 14 bases fitting TRBD2. Unmatched junction bases numbered 2, after V lost 6 bases and J lost 5 bases. Germline CDR1 reads MNHEY; CDR2 reads SMNVEV (reference sequence). The CDR3 consists of 15 residues. The CDR3 region is CASRRLAGGTGELFF. The DNA for the CDR3 is TGTGCCAGCAGGAGACTAGCGGGAGGGACCGGGGAGCTGTTTTTT.

The chain employs TRBV27 and TRBJ2-7; a possible D gene is TRBD1 (6 bases). CDR1 and CDR2 from the germline V gene are MNHEY and SMNVEV (reference sequence). The CDR3 covers 13 residues. Trimming took off 5 bases at V and 6 bases at J, with 14 bases between the two ends. CDR3 in amino acids: CASSRQDGREQYF. The CDR3, as DNA: TGTGCCAGCAGTCGACAGGACGGACGCGAGCAGTACTTC.

In regard to this clone: A read error is likely, as this CDR3 ends without the conserved phenylalanine or tryptophan. The chain joins TRBV2 to TRBJ1-5, with 10 nucleotides matching TRBD1. This CDR3 comprises 15 residues. J lost 4 bases, V lost 4 bases, and 4 bases had no gene match. The germline V gene encodes CDR1 SNHLY and CDR2 FYNNEI. CDR3 coding DNA: TGTGCCAGCAGTGTGGGACAGGGGATAAATCAGCCCCAGCATCTT. This translates into CASSVGQGINQPQHL.

The chain has TRBV7-8 and TRBJ2-2; maybe TRBD1 (7 bases). The CDR3 has 17 amino acids. Germline V gives CDR1 SGHVS, CDR2 FQNEAQ. V lost 6 bases to trimming and J lost 6 bases, with 23 bases between them. The CDR3 DNA reads TGTGCCAGCAGATCTTCCCCCACGCAGGGGGGATCCGGGGAGCTGTTTTTT. Its translation: CASRSSPTQGGSGELFF.

This clone appeared many times. The chain joins TRBV2 to TRBJ1-4; TRBD1 might be the D (5 bases). Germline V gene data show CDR1 as SNHLY and CDR2 as FYNNEI. The CDR3 length is 16 residues. Trimming pared 2 bases from V and 1 base from J, leaving 11 bases between. CDR3 sequence (DNA): TGTGCCAGCAGTGAACCCCCGGGGGGAACTAATGAAAAACTGTTTTTT. It yields the protein CASSEPPGGTNEKLFF. Full variable domain (remainder filled in from reference TRBV2 and TRBJ1-4): EPEVTQTPSHQVTQMGQEVILRCVPISNHLYFYWYRQILGQKVEFLVSFYNNEISEKSEIFDDQFSVERPDGSNFTLKIRSTKLEDSAMYFCASSEPPGGTNEKLFFGSGTQLSVL.

The rearrangement links TRBV18 to TRBJ2-7; no clear D. Germline V gene data show CDR1 as KGHSH and CDR2 as LQKENI. The CDR3 contains 11 residues. Trimming cost V 2 bases and J 7 bases, with 6 bases left between them. CDR3 sequence: CASSPGREQYF. CDR3 coding DNA: TGTGCCAGCTCACCAGGCAGAGAGCAGTACTTC.

Written as DNA, the CDR3 is TGTGCCAGCAGCCCGAGACCAGGGCCCTACGAGCAGTACTTC. Its protein product is CASSPRPGPYEQYF. The chain joins TRBV9 to TRBJ2-7; maybe TRBD1 (5 bases). V lost 4 bases, J lost 2 bases, and 13 bases lay in between. This CDR3 comprises 14 residues. The germline gives CDR1 SGDLS, CDR2 YYNGEE.

The V and J genes are TRBV29-1 and TRBJ1-2; 8 bases line up with TRBD1. CDR1 and CDR2 from the germline V gene are SQVTM and ANQGSEA. V was pared by 2 bases and J by 3 bases, with 8 bases of the junction left unmatched. The CDR3 runs to 15 residues. For the CDR3, the DNA is TGCAGCGTTGAATCATCGACAGGGGACTACTATGGCTACACCTTC. Translating gives CSVESSTGDYYGYTF.

As concerns this clone: Its ends do not fully match the called genes, so a read error is possible. This rearrangement joins TRBV20-1 to TRBJ2-7, with 10 bases aligning to TRBD2. The CDR3 has 11 residues. The germline V gene encodes CDR1 DFQATT and CDR2 SNEGSKA (reference sequence). The CDR3 is CSARDNLAGDF. The DNA of the CDR3 is TGCAGTGCTAGAGATAATCTAGCGGGGGACTTC.

The chain uses TRBV5-1 and TRBJ2-7, with TRBD2 matching over 11 bases. Looked up from germline, CDR1 is SGHRS and CDR2 is YFSETQ. The CDR3 spans 15 residues. Unmatched junction bases numbered 6, after V lost 7 bases and J lost 0 bases. The CDR3 DNA reads as TGCGCCAGCCGCCTAGCGGGAGGTAGCTCCTACGAGCAGTACTTC. Translated: CASRLAGGSSYEQYF.

The V and J genes are TRBV5-1 and TRBJ2-1; 11 bases fit TRBD2. From germline, CDR1 is SGHRS and CDR2 YFSETQ. The CDR3 covers 15 residues. The V and J ends lost 0 bases and 11 bases, in that order; junction bases with no gene match: 7. CDR3 sequence reads: CASSLALAGGYKQFF. DNA of the CDR3: TGCGCCAGCAGCTTGGCTCTAGCGGGGGGCTATAAGCAGTTCTTC.

A few counts support this clone. The genes are TRBV7-6 and TRBJ1-6; 9 nucleotides agree with TRBD1. The CDR3 consists of 14 residues. CDR1 SGHVS and CDR2 FNYEAQ come from the germline V gene. V lost 3 bases, J lost 7 bases, and 1 base stayed unmatched. The DNA for the CDR3 is TGTGCCAGCAGCTTGGGGACAGGGAATTCACCCCTCCACTTT. Translation gives CASSLGTGNSPLHF. Together with reference TRBV7-6 and TRBJ1-6, the CDR3 gives the full variable domain: GAGVSQSPRYKVTKRGQDVALRCDPISGHVSLYWYRQALGQGPEFLTYFNYEAQQDKSGLPNDRFSAERPEGSISTLTIQRTEQRDSAMYRCASSLGTGNSPLHFGNGTRLTVT.

The chain links TRBV7-9 to TRBJ1-5; D might be TRBD1 (6 bases). This CDR3 spans 17 amino acids. Germline lookup yields CDR1 SEHNR and CDR2 FQNEAQ (reference sequence). V was trimmed by 1 base and J by 0 bases, leaving 13 bases between them. CDR3 DNA sequence: TGTGCCAGCAGCTTAGTCTATCACAGGGATAGCAATCAGCCCCAGCATTTT. Translated, it gives CASSLVYHRDSNQPQHF. Combining the CDR3 with reference TRBV7-9 and TRBJ1-5 gives the whole variable domain DTGVSQNPRHKITKRGQNVTFRCDPISEHNRLYWYRQTLGQGPEFLTYFQNEAQLEKSRLLSDRFSAERPKGSFSTLEIQRTEQGDSAMYLCASSLVYHRDSNQPQHFGDGTRLSIL.

This CDR3 reads CSVEVPGETQYF. The CDR3 DNA reads TGCAGCGTTGAGGTGCCCGGGGAGACCCAGTACTTC. The gene calls are TRBV29-1 and TRBJ2-5; D unclear. V lost 3 bases and J lost 5, with 10 bases in between. Germline V gene lookup returns CDR1 SQVTM and CDR2 ANQGSEA. The CDR3 is made up of 12 amino acids.